These 27 T cell receptor beta chains share one sample of origin, sequenced in a study of T-cell reconstitution after alpha-beta-depleted transplantation in children (dated by TCRdb to the mid-2010s). To prepare the library, PCR was applied. This sample was sequenced with an Illumina HiSeq 2500. TCR library preparation used molecular barcoding, with unique molecular identifiers applied to normalize quantification of the TCRbeta repertoire. TCRdb trimmed public reads at Q25 via fastp, called clones via MiXCR and kept in-frame beta chains. One record per CDR3 amino acid sequence lists the most common genes and DNA. The sample yields around 300,000 distinct CDR3 sequences; about a quarter were counted once. Approximately 11% of the sample belongs to the ten largest clones. The treatment or condition label for this specimen denotes: allogeneic hematopoietic cell transplantation with graft depleted of TCRalphabeta T cells and CD19 B cells.

This specimen was PBMCs, mostly from graft donor cells, taken 180 days after TCRalphabeta/CD19-depleted stem cell transplant. The receptors come from a male patient younger than 18 who had a stem cell transplant for acute lymphoblastic leukemia, so the T cells may come from the graft donor.

The genes are TRBV19 and TRBJ2-5, with D unclear. CDR1 is LNHDA and CDR2 is SQIVND in the germline V gene (reference sequence). The CDR3 loop spans 16 amino acids. Trimming took off 1 base at V and 2 bases at J, with 14 bases between the two ends. DNA for the CDR3: TGTGCCAGTAGTATAGCGGCAGCGTCTGTTCAAGAGACCCAGTACTTC. Amino acids: CASSIAAASVQETQYF.

The rearrangement links TRBV12-3 or TRBV12-4 to TRBJ2-3; D is tentatively TRBD1 or TRBD2 (5 bases each). This CDR3 contains 13 residues. Trimming took 4 bases from V and 2 from J, leaving 7 bases between them. The CDR3 sequence: CASSWGTTDTQYF. The CDR3 DNA is TGTGCCAGCAGTTGGGGGACCACAGATACGCAGTATTTT.

There are a few counts of this clonotype. V usage is TRBV10-3 and J usage is TRBJ1-1; D is ambiguous. The CDR3 sequence is 15 residues long. Trimming took 3 bases from V and 4 from J, leaving 15 bases between them. CDR1 is ENHRY, CDR2 SYGVKD, per germline. CDR3 region: CAISEGGSWTTEAFF. CDR3 nucleotide sequence: TGTGCCATCAGTGAAGGAGGGAGTTGGACCACTGAAGCTTTCTTT.

This clonotype came up a few times. The chain links TRBV6-5 to TRBJ1-4, with D hard to call. This CDR3 region has 14 residues. Germline V gene lookup returns CDR1 MNHEY and CDR2 SVGAGI. V lost 0 bases and J 2 bases, leaving 4 bases between the germline ends. CDR3 in amino acids: CASSYSVTNEKLFF. As DNA, the CDR3 is TGTGCCAGCAGTTACTCGGTTACTAATGAAAAACTGTTTTTT.

This clonotype came up a few times. The gene calls are TRBV5-1 and TRBJ2-3; 12 nucleotides align to TRBD2. CDR3 length: 17 residues. V trimming: 4 bases; J trimming: 4 bases; junction bases outside the gene matches: 10. Germline CDR1 reads SGHRS; CDR2 reads YFSETQ. CDR3 DNA sequence: TGCGCCAGCAGCCCGCTCGGACTAGCGGGGAGTTCAGATACGCAGTATTTT. It is translated as CASSPLGLAGSSDTQYF.

Details on this clonotype: No DNA is shown, since the ends of the CDR3 on it are uncertain; the CDR3 is the one TCRdb lists. The chain uses TRBV7-5 and TRBJ1-1. TRBV7-5 is reported as a pseudogene. The CDR3 is 21 amino acids long, termini counted. This CDR3 reads CISVPEAQHHQLLSMNTEAFF.

This clonotype was seen only a few times. The V and J genes are TRBV10-3 and TRBJ2-7; D gene ambiguous. The CDR3 runs to 14 residues. Trimming took 8 bases from V and 2 from J, leaving 16 bases between them. Germline values: CDR1 ENHRY, CDR2 SYGVKD. This chain's CDR3 is CAIGARRDPYEQYF. The DNA of the CDR3 is TGTGCCATCGGAGCCCGCAGAGATCCCTACGAGCAGTACTTC.

This clonotype was counted a few times. This rearrangement joins TRBV11-1 to TRBJ2-7; weak D call: TRBD1 (11 bases). In germline, CDR1 is SGHAT, CDR2 FQDESV (reference sequence). Trimming removed 5 bases from V and 5 bases from J, with 31 bases in between. The CDR3 runs to 19 residues. CDR3 amino acids: CASSHPDRGPAGGPNEQYF. CDR3 coding DNA: TGTGCCAGCAGCCATCCGGACAGGGGGCCAGCGGGAGGGCCGAACGAGCAGTACTTC.

This chain joins TRBV12-5 and TRBJ2-1, with 8 bases matching TRBD1. This CDR3 region has 14 residues. The V gene end was trimmed by 1 base and the J gene end by 7 bases; junction bases not matched to a gene: 3. Looked up from germline, CDR1 is LGHNT and CDR2 is FRNRAP. CDR3 sequence (DNA): TGTGCTAGTGGTTTGGGACAGGGGAGTAATGAGCAGTTCTTC. It translates to CASGLGQGSNEQFF.

The gene calls are TRBV20-1 and TRBJ2-7; D gene ambiguous. Trimming left V 3 bases short and J 6 bases short, with 12 bases between. The CDR3 has 12 residues. The germline V gene encodes CDR1 DFQATT and CDR2 SNEGSKA (reference sequence). This CDR3 reads CSASRPLGEQYF. The CDR3 coding sequence is TGCAGTGCTAGTAGACCCCTTGGCGAGCAGTACTTC.

CDR3 DNA sequence: TGTGCCAGCAGCGTAGCTCTGAGCTCCTACGAGCAGTACTTC. The encoded protein is CASSVALSSYEQYF. The chain joins TRBV9 to TRBJ2-7; D ambiguous. Germline V lookup: CDR1 SGDLS, CDR2 YYNGEE. V was cut by 0 bases and J by 0 bases, with 7 bases left in between. The CDR3 totals 14 residues.

This clonotype was seen once. The chain employs TRBV9 and TRBJ1-1; D is possibly TRBD1 (6 bases). This CDR3 comprises 15 residues. V was shortened by 2 bases and J by 1 base, with 12 bases between the two germline ends. The germline V gene encodes CDR1 SGDLS and CDR2 YYNGEE. DNA for the CDR3: TGTGCCAGCAGCGTGAGACAGGCCCCGAACACTGAAGCTTTCTTT. As protein: CASSVRQAPNTEAFF.

V gene TRBV15 combines with J gene TRBJ1-2, with D perhaps TRBD1 (6 bases). The CDR3 runs to 17 residues. Germline loops: CDR1 LNHNV, CDR2 YYDKDF (reference sequence). V lost 1 base to trimming and J lost 3 bases, with 18 bases between them. The CDR3 sequence: CATSRVHRASGHYGYTF. The CDR3 region has the DNA TGTGCCACCAGCAGAGTGCACAGGGCAAGCGGGCACTATGGCTACACCTTC. Using reference TRBV15 and TRBJ1-2 for the parts outside the CDR3, the full variable domain is DAMVIQNPRYQVTQFGKPVTLSCSQTLNHNVMYWYQQKSSQAPKLLFHYYDKDFNNEADTPDNFQSRRPNTSFCFLDIRSPGLGDTAMYLCATSRVHRASGHYGYTFGSGTRLTVV.

The chain recombines TRBV10-3 with TRBJ2-1; 12 bases are shared with TRBD2. J gave up 5 bases and V 0 bases, and 11 bases lay outside the gene matches. CDR3 size: 19 residues. Germline V CDR1 and CDR2: ENHRY, SYGVKD. CDR3 bases: TGTGCCATCAGTGAGTCGGCTAGCGGGAGGGCCTCGTGGGACAATGAGCAGTTCTTC. Translation gives CAISESASGRASWDNEQFF.

This chain joins TRBV20-1 and TRBJ1-1, with 8 bases that match TRBD1. V gave up 2 bases and J gave up 5 bases; unmatched junction bases: 7. This CDR3 spans 14 amino acids. CDR1 DFQATT and CDR2 SNEGSKA come from the germline V gene (reference sequence). CDR3 in amino acids: CSARSLTGVTEAFF. CDR3 bases: TGCAGTGCTAGAAGCCTGACAGGGGTAACTGAAGCTTTCTTT.

There are a few counts of this clonotype. The V and J genes are TRBV6-2 or TRBV6-3 and TRBJ2-7; 11 bases map to TRBD1. This CDR3 region has 15 residues. Germline loops: CDR1 MNHEY, CDR2 SVGEGT. J was trimmed by 1 base and V by 6 bases; bases with no gene match: 5. The CDR3 region has the DNA TGTGCCAGCAGACCCGGGACAGGGGGGTCCTACGAGCAGTACTTC. This gives the protein CASRPGTGGSYEQYF.

V usage is TRBV6-1 and J usage is TRBJ2-1, with 8 bases lining up with TRBD1. J gave up 0 bases and V 6 bases, and 16 bases lay outside the gene matches. The V gene's germline CDR1 is MNHNS and CDR2 SASEGT. The CDR3 has 19 amino acids. The CDR3 DNA reads as TGTGCCAGCAGCCCTGCCAGGGGGCGCCGTCGGAGCTCCTACAATGAGCAGTTCTTC. It is translated as CASSPARGRRRSSYNEQFF.

There are a few counts of this clonotype. The chain carries TRBV4-1 and TRBJ2-7, with D uncertain. The CDR3 consists of 15 residues. Germline values: CDR1 MGHRA, CDR2 YSYEKL. The V gene lost 0 bases and the J gene lost 3 bases, with 12 bases spanning the gap. CDR3 nucleotides: TGCGCCAGCAGCCAAGACTCAGCCCAAGACTACGAGCAGTACTTC. This encodes CASSQDSAQDYEQYF.

This clonotype has only a few counts. The gene calls are TRBV12-3 or TRBV12-4 and TRBJ1-1; D perhaps matches TRBD1 (5 bases). There are 15 residues in the CDR3. V lost 2 bases, J lost 5 bases, and 15 bases lay in between. CDR3 sequence reads: CASSLNIGAGTEAFF. CDR3 bases: TGTGCCAGCAGTTTAAATATAGGGGCGGGGACTGAAGCTTTCTTT.

This chain connects TRBV4-1 to TRBJ1-3, with TRBD1 matching 7 bases. Germline assignment: CDR1 MGHRA and CDR2 YSYEKL. The CDR3 has 19 amino acids. Trimming at V came to 1 base and at J to 4 bases, leaving 16 bases not matched to a gene. CDR3 nucleotide sequence: TGCGCCAGCAGCCAAGGGAAGTGGTACAGGGGAGCTTACGGAAACACCATATATTTT. It encodes CASSQGKWYRGAYGNTIYF.

Details on this clonotype: With a much larger clone just one base away, this may be a read error. This sequence joins TRBV2 and TRBJ2-3, with D unresolved. CDR1 and CDR2 (germline): SNHLY, FYNNEI. This CDR3 is 13 amino acids long. The DNA of the CDR3 is TGTGCCAGCAGCACCAGGCGCACAGATACGCGGTATTTT. It specifies CASSTRRTDTRYF.

V usage is TRBV7-9 and J usage is TRBJ1-2; the match to TRBD1 covers 7 bases. The CDR3 has 15 amino acids. Losses at the gene ends were 3 bases for V and 4 bases for J; bases not matched to a gene: 8. CDR1 is SEHNR and CDR2 is FQNEAQ in the germline V gene (reference sequence). CDR3 nucleotides: TGTGCCAGCAGCTTGAGACAGGGCATAGGCTATGGCTACACCTTC. This sequence encodes CASSLRQGIGYGYTF.

CDR3 protein: CSARGASISYEQYF. In DNA, the CDR3 is TGCAGTGCTAGAGGGGCTAGCATCTCCTACGAGCAGTACTTC. The V call is TRBV20-1, the J call TRBJ2-7; TRBD2 might be the D (5 bases). This CDR3 has 14 residues. The germline V gene has CDR1 DFQATT and CDR2 SNEGSKA (reference sequence). V lost 1 base to trimming and J lost 0 bases, with 10 bases between them.

The chain employs TRBV7-8 and TRBJ2-3; possibly TRBD2 for D (7 bases). The CDR3 is 18 residues long. The V end was cut by 7 bases, the J end by 6 bases, with 29 bases between. Germline CDR1 is SGHVS and CDR2 is FQNEAQ. CDR3 sequence reads: CASIKGRWEGGSTDTQYF. CDR3 sequence (DNA): TGTGCCAGCATCAAGGGACGGTGGGAGGGGGGTTCCACGGATACGCAGTATTTT.

Only a few counts were recorded for this clonotype. The chain is built from TRBV19 and TRBJ2-7; TRBD1 agrees at 9 bases. The CDR3 consists of 14 residues. V lost 3 bases, J lost 2 bases, and 2 bases stayed unmatched. Germline V gives CDR1 LNHDA, CDR2 SQIVND (reference sequence). The CDR3 loop is CASSIGTGPYEQYF. CDR3 sequence (DNA): TGTGCCAGTAGTATCGGGACAGGGCCCTACGAGCAGTACTTC.

The chain has TRBV13 and TRBJ2-5; weak D call: TRBD1 (5 bases). Germline V lookup: CDR1 PRHDT, CDR2 FYEKMQ (reference sequence). V lost 5 bases to trimming and J lost 5 bases, with 12 bases between them. The CDR3 totals 13 residues. For the CDR3, the DNA is TGTGCCAGCAGCAGGGGCCCGACCGAGACCCAGTACTTC. Amino acid sequence: CASSRGPTETQYF.

This rearrangement joins TRBV27 to TRBJ1-1; D unclear. Trimming cost V 6 bases and J 0 bases, with 11 bases left between them. The CDR3 has 14 amino acids. The V gene's germline CDR1 is MNHEY and CDR2 SMNVEV (reference sequence). The CDR3 loop reads CASRAGFMNTEAFF. The CDR3 DNA reads as TGTGCCAGCAGGGCAGGATTCATGAACACTGAAGCTTTCTTT.